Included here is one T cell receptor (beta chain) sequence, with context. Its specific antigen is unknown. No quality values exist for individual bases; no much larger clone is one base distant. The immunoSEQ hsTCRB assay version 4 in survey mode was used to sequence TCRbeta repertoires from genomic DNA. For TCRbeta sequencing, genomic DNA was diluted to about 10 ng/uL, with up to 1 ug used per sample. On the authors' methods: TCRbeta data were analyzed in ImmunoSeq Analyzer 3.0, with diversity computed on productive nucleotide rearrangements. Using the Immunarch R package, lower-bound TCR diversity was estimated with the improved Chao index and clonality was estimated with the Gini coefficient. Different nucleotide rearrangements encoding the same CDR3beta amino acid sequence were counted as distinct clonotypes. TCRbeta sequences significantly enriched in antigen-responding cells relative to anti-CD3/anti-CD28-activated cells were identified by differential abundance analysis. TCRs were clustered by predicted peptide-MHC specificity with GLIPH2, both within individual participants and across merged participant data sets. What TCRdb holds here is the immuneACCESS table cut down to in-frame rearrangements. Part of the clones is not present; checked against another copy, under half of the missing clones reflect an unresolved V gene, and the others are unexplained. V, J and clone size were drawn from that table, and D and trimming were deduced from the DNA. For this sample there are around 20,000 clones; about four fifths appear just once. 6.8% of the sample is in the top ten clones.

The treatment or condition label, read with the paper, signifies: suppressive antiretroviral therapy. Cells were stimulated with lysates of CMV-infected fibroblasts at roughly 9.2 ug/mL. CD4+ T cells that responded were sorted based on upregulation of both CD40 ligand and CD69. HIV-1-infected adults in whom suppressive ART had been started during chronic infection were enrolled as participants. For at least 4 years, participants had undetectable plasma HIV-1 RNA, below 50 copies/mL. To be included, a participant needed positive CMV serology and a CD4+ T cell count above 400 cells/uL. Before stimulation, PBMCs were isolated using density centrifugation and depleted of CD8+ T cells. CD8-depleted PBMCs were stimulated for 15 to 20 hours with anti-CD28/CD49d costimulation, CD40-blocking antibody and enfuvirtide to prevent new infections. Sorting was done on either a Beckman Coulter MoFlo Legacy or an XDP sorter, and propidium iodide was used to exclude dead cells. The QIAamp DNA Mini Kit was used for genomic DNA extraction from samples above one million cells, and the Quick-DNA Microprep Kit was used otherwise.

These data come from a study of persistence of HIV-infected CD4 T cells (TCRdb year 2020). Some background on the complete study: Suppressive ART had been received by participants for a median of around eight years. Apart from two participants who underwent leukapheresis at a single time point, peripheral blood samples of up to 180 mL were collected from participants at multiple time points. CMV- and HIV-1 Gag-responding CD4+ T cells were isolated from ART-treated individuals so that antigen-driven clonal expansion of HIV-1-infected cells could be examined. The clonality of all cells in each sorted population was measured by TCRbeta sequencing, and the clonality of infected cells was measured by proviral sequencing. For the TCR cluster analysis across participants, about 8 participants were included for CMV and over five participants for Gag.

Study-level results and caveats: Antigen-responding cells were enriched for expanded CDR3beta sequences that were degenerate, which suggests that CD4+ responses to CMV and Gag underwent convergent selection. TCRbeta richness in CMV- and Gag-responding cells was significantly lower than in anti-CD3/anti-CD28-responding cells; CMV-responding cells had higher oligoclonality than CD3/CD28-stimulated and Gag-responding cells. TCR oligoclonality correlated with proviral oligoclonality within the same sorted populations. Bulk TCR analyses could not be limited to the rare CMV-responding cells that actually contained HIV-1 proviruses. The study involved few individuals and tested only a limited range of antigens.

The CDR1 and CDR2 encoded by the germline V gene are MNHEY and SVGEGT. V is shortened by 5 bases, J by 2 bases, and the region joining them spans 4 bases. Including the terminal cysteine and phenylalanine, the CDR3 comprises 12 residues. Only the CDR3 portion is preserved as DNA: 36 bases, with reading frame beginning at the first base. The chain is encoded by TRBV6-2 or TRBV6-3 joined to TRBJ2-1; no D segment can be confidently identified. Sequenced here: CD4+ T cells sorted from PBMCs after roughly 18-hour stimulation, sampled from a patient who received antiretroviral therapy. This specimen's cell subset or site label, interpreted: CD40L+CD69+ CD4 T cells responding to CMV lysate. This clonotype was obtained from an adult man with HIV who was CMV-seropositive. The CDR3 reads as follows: CASSRPYNEQFF. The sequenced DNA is TGTGCCAGCAGTCGACCCTACAATGAGCAGTTCTTC.